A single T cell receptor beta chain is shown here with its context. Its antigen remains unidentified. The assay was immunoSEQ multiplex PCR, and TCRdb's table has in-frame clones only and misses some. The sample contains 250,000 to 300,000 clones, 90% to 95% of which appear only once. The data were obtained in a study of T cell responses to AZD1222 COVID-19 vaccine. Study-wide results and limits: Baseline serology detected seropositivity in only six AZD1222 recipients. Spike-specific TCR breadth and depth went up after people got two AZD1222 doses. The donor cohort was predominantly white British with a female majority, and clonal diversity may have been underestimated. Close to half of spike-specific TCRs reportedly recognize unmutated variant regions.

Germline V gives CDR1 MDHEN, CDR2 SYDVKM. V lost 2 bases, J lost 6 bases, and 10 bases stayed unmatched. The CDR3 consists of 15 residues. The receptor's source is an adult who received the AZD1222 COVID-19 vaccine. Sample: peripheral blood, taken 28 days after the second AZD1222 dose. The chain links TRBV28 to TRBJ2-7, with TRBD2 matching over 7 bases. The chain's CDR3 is CASSLPLSGGGEQYF. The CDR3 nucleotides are TGTGCCAGCAGTTTACCACTGTCGGGAGGTGGCGAGCAGTACTTC.